The T cell receptor (beta chain) under discussion was sequenced for a study of blood T cells in healthy people across ages. Background on the study: Through template switching, about one barcoded beta molecule was captured per two T cells, as measured in model experiments.

This clonotype appeared a few times. Its antigen remains unknown. Researchers report isolating at least 7 million PBMCs per sample. A sample-barcoded 5' primer and a J-beta primer mix were used in a second PCR of about 7 to 11 cycles. MiXCR, applied by TCRdb to the 5' RACE reads, yields one record per CDR3 protein. The data show about 680,000 distinct CDR3 sequences, around 49% seen once. Study observations and caveats: A roughly linear fall in TCR beta diversity per million T cells was seen with increasing age.

CDR3 length: 13 amino acids. Trimming took 3 bases from V and 8 from J, leaving 13 bases between them. Per the germline V gene, CDR1 is SGHAT and CDR2 is FQDESV (reference sequence). The sequence was collected from a woman aged 55 to 70 in good health. The rearrangement uses TRBV11-1 and TRBJ1-2; the D is unclear. Sequenced: blood. CDR3 loop: CASSFNPHTGYTF. CDR3 coding DNA: TGTGCCAGCAGCTTTAACCCACATACCGGCTACACCTTC.